The 23 T cell receptor beta chains below were found in one sample sequenced in a study of T cell responses to AZD1222 COVID-19 vaccine. Method: immunoSEQ multiplex PCR; TCRdb's copy keeps in-frame clones and lacks some. This table holds roughly 70,000 clones, around 86% found once. This specimen was peripheral blood, taken on day 0 of AZD1222 vaccination. The origin of the receptors is an adult in good health.

V is TRBV27 and J is TRBJ1-3, with 7 bases lining up with TRBD1. CDR1 is MNHEY, CDR2 SMNVEV, per germline (reference sequence). This CDR3 is built from 15 residues. Trimming removed 2 bases from V and 1 base from J; junction bases left unmatched: 2. CDR3 DNA sequence: TGTGCCAGCAGTTTAGGGACAGCTTCTGGAAACACCATATATTTT. Amino acids: CASSLGTASGNTIYF.

CDR3 sequence reads: CASSLAGATNTEAFF. CDR3 coding DNA: TGTGCCAGCAGCTTAGCGGGGGCTACGAACACTGAAGCTTTCTTT. This chain connects TRBV7-8 to TRBJ1-1; D possibly corresponds to TRBD1 (6 bases). Germline CDR1 SGHVS, CDR2 FQNEAQ. This CDR3 region has 15 residues. Trimming left V 0 bases short and J 1 base short, with 9 bases between.

The CDR3 here is CASSSGLAGVRAEFF. The CDR3 bases are TGTGCCAGCAGCTCGGGACTAGCGGGGGTACGAGCGGAGTTCTTC. The J gene is TRBJ2-1, the V gene TRBV6-2 or TRBV6-3, with 14 positions matching TRBD2. CDR1 MNHEY and CDR2 SVGEGT come from the germline V gene. The junction had 12 bases not matched to a gene; V was cut back by 6 bases and J by 14 bases. CDR3 length equals 15 residues.

This clone was seen once. This chain links TRBV27 with TRBJ2-1; D possibly matches TRBD1 or TRBD2 (5 bases each). The length of the CDR3 is 15 residues. Trimming removed 5 bases from V and 4 bases from J, with 15 bases in between. Germline CDR1 MNHEY, CDR2 SMNVEV (reference sequence). CDR3 bases: TGTGCCAGCAGTCGAGAACCGGGACCATACAATGAGCAGTTCTTC. Its translation: CASSREPGPYNEQFF.

This chain uses TRBV5-1 with TRBJ1-4; 7 nucleotides agree with TRBD1. CDR3 size: 14 residues. Unmatched junction bases numbered 9, after V lost 7 bases and J lost 6 bases. Looked up from germline, CDR1 is SGHRS and CDR2 is YFSETQ. The CDR3 loop reads CASHLGTADEKLFF. Written as DNA, the CDR3 is TGCGCCAGCCATCTCGGGACAGCGGATGAAAAACTGTTTTTT.

The rearrangement uses TRBV3-1 (or the pseudogene TRBV3-2) and TRBJ2-4, with 8 nucleotides matching TRBD2. The CDR3 is 18 amino acids. The ends lost 1 base at V and 8 bases at J; junction bases unmatched: 16. Germline V gives CDR1 LGHDT, CDR2 YNNKEL (reference sequence). CDR3 sequence: CASSQVGLAGAIRDIQYF. As DNA, the CDR3 is TGTGCCAGCAGCCAAGTCGGGCTAGCGGGTGCCATACGGGACATTCAGTACTTC.

The rearrangement uses TRBV4-1 and TRBJ1-5; no definite D call. The germline V and J ends were trimmed by 1 base and 0 bases, with 10 bases remaining between them. In germline, CDR1 is MGHRA, CDR2 YSYEKL. The length of the CDR3 is 16 residues. CDR3 residues: CASSQGRGLSNQPQHF. The CDR3 nucleotides read TGCGCCAGCAGCCAAGGCCGTGGCCTTAGCAATCAGCCCCAGCATTTT.

The chain combines TRBV5-5 with TRBJ1-1; tentative D call: TRBD1 (5 bases). Germline-derived CDR1 and CDR2 are SGHKS and YYEKEE (reference sequence). V shed 2 bases and J shed 6 bases, with 11 bases lying between them. The CDR3 loop spans 13 amino acids. CDR3: CASSLGLGAEAFF. The CDR3 bases are TGTGCCAGCAGCTTAGGTTTGGGGGCTGAAGCTTTCTTT.

The CDR3 loop is CASQVSGGSSPLHF. The CDR3 DNA follows: TGTGCCAGCCAGGTGTCAGGGGGCAGTTCACCCCTCCACTTT. V usage is TRBV27 and J usage is TRBJ1-6, with TRBD1 matching 8 bases. This CDR3 contains 14 residues. The germline gives CDR1 MNHEY, CDR2 SMNVEV (reference sequence). Germline trimming cut 8 bases from V and 9 bases from J; bases unmatched to any gene: 9.

The gene calls are TRBV5-1 and TRBJ2-2, with D perhaps TRBD1 (5 bases). The germline V and J ends were trimmed by 4 bases and 1 base, with 8 bases remaining between them. Germline-derived CDR1 and CDR2 are SGHRS and YFSETQ. The CDR3 extends over 14 amino acids. CDR3 sequence: CASSLGQNTGELFF. The CDR3 DNA sequence: TGCGCCAGCAGCCTTGGACAGAACACCGGGGAGCTGTTTTTT.

This clone was picked up a small number of times. This rearrangement joins TRBV28 to TRBJ2-7; D not resolved. In germline, CDR1 is MDHEN, CDR2 SYDVKM. This CDR3 has 14 residues. The V end was cut by 3 bases, the J end by 7 bases, with 16 bases between. The CDR3 nucleotides read TGTGCCAGCAGTTTCCCACGGAAAGAAATGGAGCAGTACTTC. Protein: CASSFPRKEMEQYF.

This clone was seen a handful of times. The sample carries other DNA sequences with the same CDR3. The gene calls are TRBV28 and TRBJ2-5; D gene uncertain. From germline, CDR1 is MDHEN and CDR2 SYDVKM. This CDR3 spans 13 amino acids. Trimming cost V 6 bases and J 1 base, with 9 bases left between them. CDR3: CASSLEVQETQYF. As DNA, the CDR3 is TGTGCCAGCAGCTTGGAAGTCCAAGAGACCCAGTACTTC.

This chain uses TRBV3-1 (or the pseudogene TRBV3-2) with TRBJ1-6, with D perhaps TRBD1 (6 bases). Germline V lookup: CDR1 LGHDT, CDR2 YNNKEL (reference sequence). The CDR3 length is 12 residues. Written as DNA, the CDR3 is TGTATTAGGACAGAAGATAATTCACCCCTCCACTTT. Translated: CIRTEDNSPLHF.

A single count supports this clone. The chain links TRBV24-1 to TRBJ2-5; D uncertain. In germline, CDR1 is KGHDR, CDR2 SFDVKD. The V end lost 5 bases, the J end lost 5 bases, and 11 bases lay between the germline ends. This CDR3 comprises 13 residues. The CDR3 bases are TGTGCCACCAGTGGCCCGTGGCAGGAGACCCAGTACTTC. Protein: CATSGPWQETQYF.

About this clone: One junction end disagrees with the germline gene, perhaps due to a read error. The gene calls are TRBV29-1 and TRBJ2-3, with D unresolved. The CDR3 runs to 13 residues. Germline CDR1 and CDR2: SQVTM and ANQGSEA. This CDR3 is CVQTPVGTDTQYF. The CDR3 coding sequence is TGTGTTCAAACACCAGTCGGCACAGATACGCAGTATTTT.

This chain connects TRBV5-4 to TRBJ1-6, with 7 bases identical to TRBD1. The CDR3 consists of 17 residues. With 1 base clipped from V and 6 bases from J, the junction kept 10 bases outside the gene matches. CDR1 SGHNT and CDR2 YYREEE come from the germline V gene (reference sequence). CDR3 protein: CASSLRLTGTANSPLHF. The CDR3 DNA reads as TGTGCCAGCAGCTTGAGGTTGACCGGGACAGCTAATTCACCCCTCCACTTT.

The chain combines TRBV19 with TRBJ2-7; D tentatively reads TRBD1 or TRBD2 (5 bases each). CDR1 and CDR2 (germline): LNHDA, SQIVND (reference sequence). CDR3 length equals 14 residues. Trimming stripped 10 bases from V and 2 bases from J, with 18 bases between. The CDR3 loop reads CATRGVSVAYEQYF. The CDR3 DNA reads TGTGCCACCAGAGGGGTTAGCGTCGCCTACGAGCAGTACTTC. Based on the CDR3 plus reference TRBV19 and TRBJ2-7, the full variable domain is DGGITQSPKYLFRKEGQNVTLSCEQNLNHDAMYWYRQDPGQGLRLIYYSQIVNDFQKGDIAEGYSVSREKKESFPLTVTSAQKNPTAFYLCATRGVSVAYEQYFGPGTRLTVT.

The CDR3 reads CASSPGPIYGYTF. The CDR3 DNA reads as TGTGCCAGCAGCCCTGGACCAATCTATGGCTACACCTTC. V usage is TRBV28 and J usage is TRBJ1-2; D is ambiguous. Per germline, CDR1 MDHEN and CDR2 SYDVKM. The CDR3 sequence is 13 residues long. Between the trimmed V and J ends, which lost 6 bases and 4 bases, there was a span of 12 bases.

This clone was counted a few times. CDR3 nucleotides: TGTGCCAGCAGTGCGGGACAGTCCTACAATGAGCAGTTCTTC. Residues: CASSAGQSYNEQFF. This chain connects TRBV2 to TRBJ2-1, with 7 bases lining up with TRBD1. Germline trimming cut 4 bases from V and 1 base from J; bases unmatched to any gene: 1. Per the germline V gene, CDR1 is SNHLY and CDR2 is FYNNEI. The CDR3 sequence is 14 residues long.

This sequence joins TRBV3-1 (or the pseudogene TRBV3-2) and TRBJ2-2, with D unresolved. CDR3 length: 14 residues. Trimming cost V 0 bases and J 8 bases, with 10 bases left between them. Germline assignment: CDR1 LGHDT and CDR2 YNNKEL (reference sequence). CDR3 coding DNA: TGTGCCAGCAGCCAAGATCCGGGTTTGGGGGAGCTGTTTTTT. This codes for CASSQDPGLGELFF.

V gene TRBV28 combines with J gene TRBJ1-1; 8 bases are a match to TRBD1. Losses at the gene ends were 5 bases for V and 5 bases for J; bases not matched to a gene: 7. The germline V gene encodes CDR1 MDHEN and CDR2 SYDVKM. There are 14 residues in the CDR3. The CDR3 DNA reads as TGTGCCAGCAGTCTAACAGGGGGGGAAACTGAAGCTTTCTTT. Translated, it gives CASSLTGGETEAFF.

This chain uses TRBV2 with TRBJ1-5; 7 positions agree with TRBD1. Germline CDR1 is SNHLY and CDR2 is FYNNEI. The CDR3 has 13 amino acids. Trimming removed 6 bases from V and 5 bases from J; junction bases left unmatched: 4. This CDR3 is CASRQGEDQPQHF. In DNA form, the CDR3 reads TGTGCCAGCAGGCAGGGGGAGGATCAGCCCCAGCATTTT.

This clone was seen just once. The genes are TRBV28 and TRBJ1-2; TRBD1 matches at 7 bases. Losses at the gene ends were 7 bases for V and 4 bases for J; bases not matched to a gene: 12. This CDR3 comprises 15 residues. Germline CDR1 and CDR2: MDHEN and SYDVKM. CDR3 nucleotide sequence: TGTGCCAGCACCTACATCGGGACAGCCTCCTATGGCTACACCTTC. It translates to CASTYIGTASYGYTF.